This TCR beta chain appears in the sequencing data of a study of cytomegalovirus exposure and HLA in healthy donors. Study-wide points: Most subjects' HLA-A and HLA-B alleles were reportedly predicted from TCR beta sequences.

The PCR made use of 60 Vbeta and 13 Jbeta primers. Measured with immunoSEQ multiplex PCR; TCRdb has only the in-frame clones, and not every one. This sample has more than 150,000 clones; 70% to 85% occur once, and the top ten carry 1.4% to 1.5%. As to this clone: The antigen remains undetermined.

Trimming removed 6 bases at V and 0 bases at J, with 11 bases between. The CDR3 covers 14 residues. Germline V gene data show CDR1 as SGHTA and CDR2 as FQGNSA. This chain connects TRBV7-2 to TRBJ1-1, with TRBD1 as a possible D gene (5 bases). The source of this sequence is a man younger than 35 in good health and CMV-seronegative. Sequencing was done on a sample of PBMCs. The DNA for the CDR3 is TGTGCCAGCAGGCGGGCGGGGGTGAACACTGAAGCTTTCTTT. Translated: CASRRAGVNTEAFF.